Shown below are 2 T cell receptor beta chains from a single sample sequenced in a study of T cells in narcolepsy. The protocol was immunoSEQ multiplex PCR, while the TCRdb copy is restricted to in-frame clones and leaves out a portion. The repertoire holds tens of thousands of clones, with over 65% as singletons. Sequencing used memory (CD45RA-) CD4+ T cells from blood. The receptor set was obtained from a human donor in good health.

A note on this clone: The conserved phenylalanine or tryptophan normally closing the CDR3 is absent here, so this likely arose from a read error. This chain links TRBV5-1 with TRBJ1-1; D not resolved. Germline V gene data show CDR1 as SGHRS and CDR2 as YFSETQ. Trimming took 5 bases from V and 1 from J, leaving 12 bases between them. The CDR3 is made up of 14 amino acids. The CDR3 loop is CASRSGPTNTEAFL. CDR3 nucleotides: TGCGCCAGCAGGTCCGGGCCCACGAACACTGAAGCTTTCCTT.

The chain carries TRBV7-3 and TRBJ1-2; TRBD1 aligns across 9 bases. The J segment lost 2 bases and the V segment lost 4 bases, leaving 17 bases of the junction unmatched. The germline V gene encodes CDR1 SGHTA and CDR2 FQGTGA. The CDR3 totals 19 residues. The CDR3 DNA is TGTGCCAGCAGCTCTCGTTACCGGGACAGGGTCCCAGGCAACTATGGCTACACCTTC. This sequence encodes CASSSRYRDRVPGNYGYTF.